This entry lists 19 T cell receptor beta chains sequenced from one sample in a study of CD8+CD57+ T cells in acquired aplastic anemia. An expansion of CD8+CD57+ cells by flow cytometry had been shown in patients chosen for sequencing. Genomic DNA, serving as template, underwent TCR beta VDJ and CDR3 profiling. Using its own MiXCR run on the reads, TCRdb lists one record per CDR3 protein. The sample lists fewer than 200,000 distinct CDR3 sequences, less than 60% seen once, with around 1.1% in the top ten. Sequencing was done on a sample of sorted CD4+, CD8+, or CD8+CD57+ T cells (not recorded which) from PBMCs. The receptor set was obtained from a human donor with aplastic anemia.

This clonotype appeared many times. The chain carries TRBV6-1 and TRBJ2-6; the match to TRBD1 covers 7 bases. CDR1 MNHNS and CDR2 SASEGT come from the germline V gene. The junction had 3 bases not matched to a gene; V was cut back by 2 bases and J by 2 bases. The CDR3 consists of 16 residues. Written as DNA, the CDR3 is TGTGCCAGCAGTGAAAGTCAGGGGGCTGGGGCCAACGTCCTGACTTTC. Protein sequence: CASSESQGAGANVLTF.

This clonotype was seen many times. The chain employs TRBV5-1 and TRBJ1-2; D unresolved. The germline V gene encodes CDR1 SGHRS and CDR2 YFSETQ. This CDR3 region has 14 residues. The V gene lost 4 bases and the J gene lost 5 bases, with 15 bases spanning the gap. The CDR3 region is CASSPAGREYGYTF. CDR3 coding DNA: TGCGCCAGCAGCCCCGCGGGCCGGGAGTATGGCTACACCTTC.

The table lists this clonotype with a few counts. J is TRBJ2-1 and V is TRBV25-1, with unresolved D. The CDR3 is 14 residues long. Between the trimmed V and J ends, which lost 0 bases and 7 bases, there was a span of 10 bases. Per germline, CDR1 MGHDK and CDR2 SYGVNS. CDR3 region: CASSEYSSRNEQFF. CDR3 DNA sequence: TGTGCCAGCAGTGAATACAGTAGCAGGAATGAGCAGTTCTTC.

The chain is built from TRBV12-3 or TRBV12-4 and TRBJ2-1; 8 bases align to TRBD1. After removal of 6 bases from V and 2 bases from J, the junction contained 9 bases not matched to a gene. CDR3 size: 16 residues. Here the CDR3 DNA reads TGTGCCAGCAGCTCCCGACAGGGGCCACCCTACAATGAGCAGTTCTTC. Translated: CASSSRQGPPYNEQFF.

This clonotype was counted many times. The rearrangement links TRBV11-2 to TRBJ2-3, with TRBD2 matching 10 bases. The ends lost 5 bases at V and 4 bases at J; junction bases unmatched: 9. Germline-derived CDR1 and CDR2 are SGHAT and FQNNGV. The CDR3 runs to 16 residues. CDR3 sequence: CASSPRPAGGPDTQYF. Here the CDR3 DNA reads TGTGCCAGCAGCCCGAGGCCAGCGGGGGGGCCAGATACGCAGTATTTT.

This clonotype has ten or more counts. The chain carries TRBV7-2 and TRBJ2-6; D is perhaps TRBD1 (6 bases). Germline CDR1 is SGHTA and CDR2 is FQGNSA. The CDR3 sequence is 14 residues long. The V and J ends lost 7 bases and 3 bases respectively, with 10 bases between them. CDR3 protein: CASKQGSGANVLTF. CDR3 in DNA: TGTGCCAGCAAACAGGGTAGTGGGGCCAACGTCCTGACTTTC. Full variable domain (remainder filled in from reference TRBV7-2 and TRBJ2-6): GAGVSQSPSNKVTEKGKDVELRCDPISGHTALYWYRQSLGQGLEFLIYFQGNSAPDKSGLPSDRFSAERTGGSVSTLTIQRTQQEDSAVYLCASKQGSGANVLTFGAGSRLTVL.

The rearrangement uses TRBV20-1 and TRBJ1-4; no firm D call. Per the germline V gene, CDR1 is DFQATT and CDR2 is SNEGSKA (reference sequence). V was cut by 5 bases and J by 5 bases, with 9 bases left in between. This CDR3 contains 12 residues. The CDR3 loop reads CSAEKFNEKLFF. Written as DNA, the CDR3 is TGCAGTGCTGAGAAATTCAATGAAAAACTGTTTTTT.

The chain is built from TRBV7-8 and TRBJ2-1; 12 positions match TRBD2. The CDR3 covers 16 residues. The germline V gene has CDR1 SGHVS and CDR2 FQNEAQ. After removal of 5 bases from V and 9 bases from J, the junction contained 11 bases not matched to a gene. The CDR3 DNA follows: TGTGCCAGCAGCGCCAGAACTAGCGGGAGGCCCGGTGAGCAGTTCTTC. Translation: CASSARTSGRPGEQFF.

This chain links TRBV7-9 with TRBJ2-7; D unresolved. The CDR3 sequence is 14 residues long. Germline lookup yields CDR1 SEHNR and CDR2 FQNEAQ (reference sequence). V dropped 5 bases and J dropped 2 bases, with 13 bases sitting between them. The CDR3 sequence: CASSISQAAYEQYF. As DNA, the CDR3 is TGTGCCAGCAGCATTTCGCAGGCGGCCTACGAGCAGTACTTC.

The V call is TRBV19, the J call TRBJ2-7; 11 bases match TRBD2. The CDR3 has 15 residues. Germline values: CDR1 LNHDA, CDR2 SQIVND (reference sequence). Trimming cost V 3 bases and J 5 bases; bases outside gene matches: 6. CDR3 loop: CASSILLAGADEQYF. CDR3 bases: TGTGCCAGTAGTATTTTACTAGCGGGAGCCGACGAGCAGTACTTC.

The chain couples TRBV15 to TRBJ2-6; D is perhaps TRBD1 (5 bases). Germline V gene sequence: CDR1 LNHNV, CDR2 YYDKDF (reference sequence). The V end was cut by 5 bases, the J end by 4 bases, with 9 bases between. CDR3 length: 14 amino acids. The CDR3 is CATSPRAGANVLTF. DNA for the CDR3: TGTGCCACCAGCCCCAGGGCCGGGGCCAACGTCCTGACTTTC.

This clonotype was counted at least ten times. The chain recombines TRBV29-1 with TRBJ1-3; D is unclear. Germline V gene data show CDR1 as SQVTM and CDR2 as ANQGSEA. Trimming pared 3 bases from V and 0 bases from J, leaving 15 bases between. This CDR3 has 16 amino acids. The CDR3 DNA sequence: TGCAGCGTTGATTGGGATCTGTGGGGCTCTGGAAACACCATATATTTT. Its translation: CSVDWDLWGSGNTIYF.

V and J are TRBV10-1 and TRBJ1-2, with D maybe TRBD1 (5 bases). Germline CDR1 is WNHNN and CDR2 is SYGVQD (reference sequence). V was clipped by 6 bases and J by 12 bases, with 20 bases between them. This CDR3 is 13 amino acids long. CDR3 bases: TGCGCCAGCAGCCCGGACACCCGGACTGGAAACACCTTC. Translating it yields CASSPDTRTGNTF.

This rearrangement joins TRBV7-3 to TRBJ2-2; weak D call: TRBD2 (5 bases). The CDR3 has 14 residues. V was shortened by 4 bases and J by 5 bases, with 11 bases between the two germline ends. Germline V lookup: CDR1 SGHTA, CDR2 FQGTGA. The CDR3 sequence is CASSSATGTGELFF. For the CDR3, the DNA is TGTGCCAGCAGCTCAGCAACGGGGACCGGGGAGCTGTTTTTT.

This clonotype was seen a few times. V is TRBV11-2 and J is TRBJ1-4; D is perhaps TRBD1 (5 bases). Germline-derived CDR1 and CDR2 are SGHAT and FQNNGV. Trimming left V 4 bases short and J 8 bases short, with 20 bases between. The CDR3 is 16 amino acids. The CDR3 DNA reads TGTGCCAGCAGCTCCCCCCTGGGGGTCCGCGAGGAAAAACTGTTTTTT. This sequence encodes CASSSPLGVREEKLFF. Full variable domain (outside the CDR3, taken from reference TRBV11-2 and TRBJ1-4): EAGVAQSPRYKIIEKRQSVAFWCNPISGHATLYWYQQILGQGPKLLIQFQNNGVVDDSQLPKDRFSAERLKGVDSTLKIQPAKLEDSAVYLCASSSPLGVREEKLFFGSGTQLSVL.

In DNA form, the CDR3 reads TGCGCCAGAAAAGGGATTTCTTTCAGTGCCGGCGACATCTTCTACGAGCAGTACTTC. Protein: CARKGISFSAGDIFYEQYF. V usage is TRBV10-1 and J usage is TRBJ2-7; unclear D gene. The CDR3 is 19 residues long. Germline V gene lookup returns CDR1 WNHNN and CDR2 SYGVQD (reference sequence). Trimming pared 9 bases from V and 3 bases from J, leaving 33 bases between.

This rearrangement joins TRBV2 to TRBJ1-2; 10 bases fit TRBD1. The germline V gene has CDR1 SNHLY and CDR2 FYNNEI. The CDR3 is 14 amino acids. Trimming took 6 bases from V and 4 from J; bases not matched to a gene: 5. CDR3 loop: CASSGQGDTYGYTF. The CDR3 nucleotides read TGTGCCAGCAGCGGACAGGGGGATACCTATGGCTACACCTTC. Full variable domain (remainder filled in from reference TRBV2 and TRBJ1-2): EPEVTQTPSHQVTQMGQEVILRCVPISNHLYFYWYRQILGQKVEFLVSFYNNEISEKSEIFDDQFSVERPDGSNFTLKIRSTKLEDSAMYFCASSGQGDTYGYTFGSGTRLTVV.

The chain joins TRBV27 to TRBJ2-5; 10 bases match TRBD2. The ends lost 4 bases at V and 3 bases at J; junction bases unmatched: 14. This CDR3 contains 18 residues. Germline values: CDR1 MNHEY, CDR2 SMNVEV (reference sequence). For the CDR3, the DNA is TGTGCCAGCAGTTCCGGAGGGCTAGCGGGGGTGTTCGAAGAGACCCAGTACTTC. The encoded protein is CASSSGGLAGVFEETQYF.

The chain carries TRBV6-1 and TRBJ2-3, with D perhaps matching TRBD1 (6 bases). This CDR3 contains 16 residues. Trimming shortened V by 6 bases and J by 4 bases, and 20 bases separated the two germline ends. Per the germline V gene, CDR1 is MNHNS and CDR2 is SASEGT. The CDR3 spells CASRALPDRAADTQYF. In nucleotides, the CDR3 is TGTGCCAGCAGAGCCCTTCCGGACAGAGCAGCAGATACGCAGTATTTT.